This T cell receptor (beta chain) appears in the sequencing data of a study of blood T cell repertoires in COVID-19. Study overall: COVID-19 samples from acute and convalescent phases originated in the United States, Italy and Spain.

This CDR3 contains 18 residues. Per the study methods: How many nucleated cells were present was estimated from reference gene primer amplification. Using immunoSEQ multiplex PCR, the repertoire was profiled, and TCRdb retains in-frame clones only, with some absent. For V, J and clone size, that table is used; D and trimming come from the DNA. Here the sample spans around 130,000 clones, 80% being singletons. Sequencing input: peripheral blood. The chain is built from TRBV21-1 and TRBJ1-4; TRBD1 was called by the table and not checked on the DNA. TRBV21-1 is flagged as a pseudogene. This TCR derives from a man between 65 and 85 years old with acute or convalescent COVID-19. CDR3 sequence reads: CASSTLDRCNTINEKLFF. As DNA, the CDR3 is TGTGCCAGCAGCACCTTAGACAGGTGTAACACTATCAATGAAAAACTGTTTTTT.